These 9 T cell receptor beta chains originate from one sample sequenced in a study of low-dose radiotherapy and immunotherapy resistance in tumors. With TRAV- and TRBV-specific primers, first-strand cDNA was made, covering the alpha and beta chains. TCRs underwent 15 to 25 PCR cycles of amplification with a constant-region primer and V-primer adapter. Via MiXCR, TCRdb re-called the reads, giving one row per CDR3 protein. The data contain tens of thousands of distinct CDR3 sequences, less than 20% of them singletons. As for time point: after trial treatment. Sample treatment: LDRT plus nivolumab, ipilimumab, low-dose cyclophosphamide and aspirin (RACIN trial). The material was PBMCs, obtained after low-dose radiotherapy plus immunotherapy. Source of these receptors: a male donor with prostate cancer.

Worth noting for this clonotype: Its ends do not fully match the called genes, so a read error is possible. The genes are TRBV9 and TRBJ2-1, with 11 bases identical to TRBD2. Germline V lookup: CDR1 SGDLS, CDR2 YYNGEE. This CDR3 region has 16 residues. The CDR3 nucleotides read TGTGCCAGCGGCGTAGCTAGCGGGAGGTCCTACAATGTGCAGTTCTTC. Translated, it gives CASGVASGRSYNVQFF.

At least ten counts were recorded for this clonotype. This chain joins TRBV7-2 and TRBJ2-5, with 12 bases that match TRBD2. The CDR3 is made up of 14 amino acids. Germline assignment: CDR1 SGHTA and CDR2 FQGNSA. V dropped 4 bases and J dropped 4; count of bases not matched to a gene: 1. CDR3 bases: TGTGCCAGCAGCTCTAGCGGGAGGGCAGAGACCCAGTACTTC. It specifies CASSSSGRAETQYF. The whole variable domain, filled in from reference TRBV7-2 and TRBJ2-5, reads GAGVSQSPSNKVTEKGKDVELRCDPISGHTALYWYRQSLGQGLEFLIYFQGNSAPDKSGLPSDRFSAERTGGSVSTLTIQRTQQEDSAVYLCASSSSGRAETQYFGPGTRLLVL.

This chain joins TRBV15 and TRBJ2-7, with 10 nucleotides matching TRBD2. Germline CDR1 reads LNHNV; CDR2 reads YYDKDF (reference sequence). After removal of 0 bases from V and 5 bases from J, the junction contained 13 bases not matched to a gene. The CDR3 length is 18 residues. This CDR3 reads CATSREWVRAGGSHEQYF. The CDR3 region has the DNA TGTGCCACCAGCAGAGAATGGGTTCGAGCGGGAGGGTCCCACGAGCAGTACTTC.

This clonotype was counted at least ten times. The chain employs TRBV5-1 and TRBJ1-2; 8 bases agree with TRBD1. This CDR3 comprises 13 residues. Germline trimming cut 4 bases from V and 9 bases from J; bases unmatched to any gene: 8. Germline values: CDR1 SGHRS, CDR2 YFSETQ. DNA of the CDR3: TGCGCCAGCAGCCAGGACAGGGTATCCAGCTACACCTTC. Translating gives CASSQDRVSSYTF.

This clonotype was observed at least ten times. This chain joins TRBV15 and TRBJ1-2, with 8 nucleotides matching TRBD1. CDR3 size: 15 residues. Germline trimming cut 1 base from V and 8 bases from J; bases unmatched to any gene: 9. CDR1 and CDR2 from the germline V gene are LNHNV and YYDKDF (reference sequence). The CDR3 region has the DNA TGTGCCACCAGCAGAGTATCAGGGGGCGCGAGGGGCTACACCTTC. It codes for CATSRVSGGARGYTF.

The sample holds many counts of this clonotype. CDR3 loop: CASSPGPTNTGELFF. CDR3 DNA sequence: TGTGCCAGCAGCCCGGGACCAACGAACACCGGGGAGCTGTTTTTT. This sequence joins TRBV7-7 and TRBJ2-2; D may be TRBD1 or TRBD2 (5 bases each). This CDR3 has 15 residues. Germline V gene sequence: CDR1 SSHAT, CDR2 FNYEAQ (reference sequence). V lost 5 bases and J lost 0, with 10 bases in between. The entire variable domain, with the rest obtained from reference TRBV7-7 and TRBJ2-2, is as follows: GAGVSQSPRYKVTKRGQDVTLRCDPISSHATLYWYQQALGQGPEFLTYFNYEAQPDKSGLPSDRFSAERPEGSISTLTIQRTEQRDSAMYRCASSPGPTNTGELFFGEGSRLTVL.

This clonotype was observed many times. The genes are TRBV20-1 and TRBJ2-7; possible D gene TRBD2, 5 bases. The CDR3 runs 14 residues. Trimming took 6 bases from V and 0 from J, leaving 15 bases between them. Germline CDR1 DFQATT, CDR2 SNEGSKA (reference sequence). The DNA of the CDR3 is TGCAGTGCCCCCGTGCGGGTTAGCTCCTACGAGCAGTACTTC. As protein: CSAPVRVSSYEQYF.

There are many counts of this clonotype. This chain connects TRBV29-1 to TRBJ2-4; 11 nucleotides align to TRBD2. Germline V gene sequence: CDR1 SQVTM, CDR2 ANQGSEA. The V segment lost 4 bases and the J segment 1 base; nucleotides outside the gene matches: 6. The CDR3 totals 16 residues. CDR3 in amino acids: CSVALAGAMAKNIQYF. The DNA for the CDR3 is TGCAGCGTTGCACTAGCGGGAGCGATGGCCAAAAACATTCAGTACTTC.

This clonotype was counted many times. This rearrangement joins TRBV6-6 to TRBJ2-6; D call uncertain. V was pared by 6 bases and J by 0 bases, with 9 bases between. Germline CDR1 MNHNY, CDR2 SVGAGI (reference sequence). This CDR3 comprises 15 residues. CDR3 sequence (DNA): TGTGCCAGCAGCCTCCCAGGCTCTGGGGCCAACGTCCTGACTTTC. Translation gives CASSLPGSGANVLTF.